This T cell receptor (beta chain) appears in the sequencing data of a study of naive and memory T cell subsets. General observations from the study: Over 90% of naive TCR sequences appeared only once after error correction, unlike memory subsets.

Trimming pared 4 bases from V and 3 bases from J, leaving 7 bases between. The germline V gene has CDR1 SEHNR and CDR2 FQNEAQ (reference sequence). The CDR3 totals 12 residues. In its sample, this clonotype was seen many times. The antigen is undetermined. An equimolar mix of two oligonucleotides served as the beta constant-region primer for TRBC1 and TRBC2. The ligated cDNA underwent four PCR rounds using SP2 and nested alpha and beta constant-region primers. TCRdb used MiXCR to reprocess the UMI-ligation and nested PCR reads, holding one entry per CDR3 protein. The sample shows 5,000 or so distinct CDR3 sequences, around 7% of them seen only once. From the second PCR step, alpha and beta chains were amplified apart. Sorting gates: effector memory CD45RA-CD27-, EMRA CD45RA+CD27-.

This chain links TRBV7-9 with TRBJ2-7, with no clear D. The receptor was derived from a human donor in good health. What was sequenced was effector memory CD8+ T cells from blood. Subset given: effector memory, CD45RA- CD27-. In nucleotides, the CDR3 is TGTGCCAGCAGCTCTACTGGCTACGAGCAGTACTTC. The encoded protein is CASSSTGYEQYF. The whole variable domain, filled in from reference TRBV7-9 and TRBJ2-7, reads DTGVSQNPRHKITKRGQNVTFRCDPISEHNRLYWYRQTLGQGPEFLTYFQNEAQLEKSRLLSDRFSAERPKGSFSTLEIQRTEQGDSAMYLCASSSTGYEQYFGPGTRLTVT.